The rows below give T cell receptor beta chains drawn from one sample of a study of control samples from healthy donors and cancer patients. Only in-frame clones appear in the TCRdb table, and some are missing; sequencing was by immunoSEQ multiplex PCR. The sample holds over 150,000 clones, 96% seen once. The sequenced sample consisted of blood. These receptors were obtained from a woman in her twenties or thirties in good health. CDR3s include the opening cysteine and the closing phenylalanine or tryptophan.

>TRBV2|TRBJ1-2
CASSVMETPGQGNYGYTF
>TRBV6-4|TRBJ2-3
CASSDGTSGTDTQYF
>TRBV24-1|TRBJ2-3
CATSDLPRTDTQYF
>TRBV7-8|TRBJ2-7
CASSLGRASGRAYGPYF
>TRBV11-2|TRBJ1-4
CASSLYGRGLNEKLFF
>TRBV24-1|TRBJ1-2
CATSDHSVGRNGYTF
>TRBV6-5|TRBJ2-1
CASSYSGIVQFF
>TRBV6-5|TRBJ1-1
CASSYGGTNTEAFF
>TRBV6-5|TRBJ1-3
CASGNSGGVGNTIYF
>TRBV10-3|TRBJ1-2
CAISEGQGEIVGYTF
>TRBV4-1|TRBJ1-1
CASSQGQGVTEAFF
>TRBV2|TRBJ2-7
CASSAPRQGSSYEQYF
>TRBV5-6|TRBJ2-3
CASSFLGAATPHTDTQYF
>TRBV5-1|TRBJ1-3
CASSFGTSGNTIYF
>TRBV28|TRBJ1-1
CASSSSEGVAVWEEAFF
>TRBV28|TRBJ1-6
CASSGRVVGNSPLHF
>TRBV12-3/TRBV12-4|TRBJ2-7
CASSRGGHEQYF
>TRBV5-6|TRBJ1-4
CASSTGTASPNEKLFF
>TRBV28|TRBJ1-2
CASSLSPPIGRGYTF
>TRBV28|TRBJ2-1
CASSFQGGLNEQFF
>TRBV3-1/TRBV3-2|TRBJ1-4
CASSQDLPGDEEKLFF
>TRBV5-1|TRBJ2-1
CASSVRQGYNEQFF
>TRBV4-1|TRBJ1-1
CASREQGRANTEAFF
>TRBV5-8|TRBJ2-7
CASSLGRKEAYF
>TRBV6-1|TRBJ1-5
CASSEAVPSSNQPQHF
>TRBV30|TRBJ1-5
CAWSENPVNQPQHF
>TRBV30|TRBJ2-7
CASQTGESYEQYF
>TRBV19|TRBJ1-1
CASSLGGGITEAFF
>TRBV9|TRBJ2-7
CARRTVTYEQYF
>TRBV19|TRBJ1-3
CASMTTGNTIYF
>TRBV2|TRBJ1-5
CASSLLTDQPQHF
>TRBV30|TRBJ1-1
CAWSVIGTEAFF
>TRBV6-5|TRBJ2-1
CASSYSGGGDPHEQFF
>TRBV3-1/TRBV3-2|TRBJ1-1
CASSQLQGASGEAFF
>TRBV5-1|TRBJ2-6
CASSLDGRSGANVLTF